The clone carrying this T cell receptor beta chain was found a few times. Its cognate antigen is unknown. This clone may be a read error of a much larger clone one base away. Other DNA sequences in this sample translate to the same CDR3. V gave up 6 bases and J gave up 0 bases, with 13 bases separating them. Germline V CDR1 and CDR2: MRHNA, SNTAGT. The CDR3 is made up of 15 amino acids. The source of the sample is a study of metastatic and nonmetastatic thyroid tumors. Study at large: The authors compared repertoires across blood and tumor or nodule tissue from malignant and benign thyroid patients. Findings and limits, study-wide: TCR beta diversity was reportedly significantly higher in malignant thyroid tumors than benign nodules, in blood and tumor.

There were no patients who had received any treatment before thyroid surgery. In the source study's methods: To classify distant metastasis in papillary thyroid cancer, a model was built from CDR3 differences across clinicopathological groups. TCRdb re-called clones from the PCR reads using MiXCR. These V and J calls rely on TCRdb rather than the paper's analysis. The table includes around 41,000 clones, 3% to 3.5% detected once. V is TRBV6-4 and J is TRBJ2-3, with TRBD2 as a possible D gene (5 bases). Sequenced material: blood. The TCR originated in a female donor with papillary thyroid cancer or a benign thyroid nodule (not recorded which). Some clones in this sample may be carry-over from other donors' samples. The CDR3 sequence: CASSRLASSTDTQYF. In DNA form, the CDR3 reads TGTGCCAGCAGCCGTCTAGCCAGTAGCACAGATACGCAGTATTTT.